These 13 T cell receptor beta chains were all obtained from the same sample, sequenced in a study of spatial heterogeneity in lung cancer. One entry per CDR3 protein results from TCRdb running MiXCR on the 5' RACE reads. The sample records around 110,000 distinct CDR3 sequences, 9.5% to 15% being singletons. Regarding time point: blood at routine non-recurrence follow-up after resection. Tumor, nontumor lung or frozen PBMC supplied whole RNA, sequenced without sorting. The material was PBMCs, obtained at follow-up. The receptors come from a male donor with early-stage non-small cell lung cancer.

This clonotype was seen only a few times. The V and J genes are TRBV20-1 and TRBJ2-7; D is undetermined. Trimming removed 3 bases at V and 3 bases at J, with 15 bases between. CDR1 is DFQATT, CDR2 SNEGSKA, per germline (reference sequence). The length of the CDR3 is 14 residues. This chain's CDR3 is CSASGQLWGYEQYF. CDR3 sequence (DNA): TGCAGTGCTAGTGGGCAGCTTTGGGGCTACGAGCAGTACTTC.

J is TRBJ1-4 and V is TRBV5-1; no clear D gene. Trimming took off 4 bases at V and 4 bases at J, with 8 bases between the two ends. The CDR3 is 13 residues long. The germline V gene encodes CDR1 SGHRS and CDR2 YFSETQ. The CDR3 DNA sequence: TGCGCCAGCAGCGGACGGGGTAATGAAAAACTGTTTTTT. It encodes CASSGRGNEKLFF.

The CDR3: CASSHSYGYTF. As DNA, the CDR3 is TGTGCCAGCTCACATTCCTATGGCTACACCTTC. The rearrangement links TRBV18 to TRBJ1-2; no clear D gene. Per the germline V gene, CDR1 is KGHSH and CDR2 is LQKENI. The CDR3 spans 11 residues. The ends were cut back, 4 bases at V and 4 bases at J, with 4 bases in the middle.

As regards this clonotype: A single base separates this from a much larger clone, so it may be a read error. The CDR3 DNA is TGTGCCATCAGAGAGGGACAACGGGGCACTGAAGCTTTCTTT. It specifies CAIREGQRGTEAFF. This chain connects TRBV10-3 to TRBJ1-1; maybe TRBD1 (6 bases). The CDR3 runs to 14 residues. V lost 6 bases and J lost 4, with 15 bases in between. Per germline, CDR1 ENHRY and CDR2 SYGVKD.

At least ten counts were recorded for this clonotype. V gene TRBV11-2 combines with J gene TRBJ1-5; D is unresolved. This CDR3 region has 13 residues. V was cut by 4 bases and J by 5 bases, with 9 bases left in between. The germline V gene has CDR1 SGHAT and CDR2 FQNNGV. The CDR3 bases are TGTGCCAGCAGCTCGTACATGGATCAGCCCCAGCATTTT. Its protein product is CASSSYMDQPQHF.

The V and J genes are TRBV18 and TRBJ2-7; 7 bases map to TRBD1. The CDR3 length is 17 residues. CDR1 is KGHSH and CDR2 is LQKENI in the germline V gene. V shed 3 bases, J shed 3 bases, and the junction held 14 bases outside the gene matches. The CDR3: CASSPRQTGSLRYEQYF. CDR3 nucleotides: TGTGCCAGCTCACCGAGACAGACAGGGTCCCTTCGCTACGAGCAGTACTTC.

This clonotype came up many times. The chain combines TRBV7-8 with TRBJ1-5; D perhaps matches TRBD1 (5 bases). The CDR3 totals 17 residues. V shed 8 bases and J shed 7 bases, with 27 bases lying between them. Germline values: CDR1 SGHVS, CDR2 FQNEAQ. CDR3 sequence: CASGGSGPPSPGQPQHF. For the CDR3, the DNA is TGTGCCAGCGGGGGGTCGGGACCACCATCGCCAGGACAGCCCCAGCATTTT.

The rearrangement joins TRBV28 to TRBJ2-7, with D possibly matching TRBD1 (6 bases). Trimming shortened V by 7 bases and J by 1 base, and 14 bases separated the two germline ends. Germline V gives CDR1 MDHEN, CDR2 SYDVKM. The CDR3 has 14 amino acids. This CDR3 reads CASTSGTTSYEQYF. In nucleotides, the CDR3 is TGTGCCAGCACTTCCGGGACAACATCCTACGAGCAGTACTTC.

The chain has TRBV2 and TRBJ1-5; tentatively, D is TRBD1 (5 bases). The V and J ends lost 6 bases and 4 bases respectively, with 16 bases between them. The CDR3 has 15 residues. CDR1 is SNHLY, CDR2 FYNNEI, per germline. The CDR3 loop is CASRTDSSWNQPQHF. The CDR3 coding sequence is TGTGCCAGCAGGACCGACAGTTCATGGAATCAGCCCCAGCATTTT.

The chain uses TRBV14 and TRBJ1-1; no clear D. V was clipped by 3 bases and J by 5 bases, with 10 bases between them. This CDR3 is 13 amino acids long. Germline loops: CDR1 SGHDN, CDR2 FVKESK. CDR3 coding DNA: TGTGCCAGCAGCCAGGATTGGATTACTGAAGCTTTCTTT. This codes for CASSQDWITEAFF. Supplemented by reference TRBV14 and TRBJ1-1, the full variable domain reads EAGVTQFPSHSVIEKGQTVTLRCDPISGHDNLYWYRRVMGKEIKFLLHFVKESKQDESGMPNNRFLAERTGGTYSTLKVQPAELEDSGVYFCASSQDWITEAFFGQGTRLTVV.

This clonotype was seen many times. The junction departs from germline at one end; a sequencing error may be responsible. J is TRBJ2-4 and V is TRBV4-3; the match to TRBD1 covers 7 bases. Germline V CDR1 and CDR2: LGHNA, YSLEER. The CDR3 totals 13 residues. CDR3 sequence: CASSQEGDRVQDF. The CDR3 nucleotides are TGCGCCAGCAGCCAAGAAGGAGACAGGGTCCAGGACTTC.

This clonotype was recorded many times. V gene TRBV6-5 combines with J gene TRBJ2-3; D remains unclear. Trimming left V 5 bases short and J 4 bases short, with 10 bases between. Germline CDR1 and CDR2: MNHEY and SVGAGI. This CDR3 has 13 amino acids. Here the CDR3 DNA reads TGTGCCAGCAGTCAGACTGGGGCAGATACGCAGTATTTT. Its translation: CASSQTGADTQYF.

This clonotype was recorded many times. The J gene is TRBJ1-4, the V gene TRBV5-6, with 8 positions matching TRBD1. The V segment lost 1 base and the J segment 8 bases; nucleotides outside the gene matches: 7. The CDR3 consists of 15 residues. The germline gives CDR1 SGHDT, CDR2 YYEEEE. The CDR3 is CASSLRTGPNEKLFF. The CDR3 nucleotides read TGTGCCAGCAGCTTGAGGACAGGGCCAAACGAAAAACTGTTTTTT.